The 26 T cell receptor beta chains in this list originate from one sample, sequenced in a study of shared clonotypes between healthy human individuals. Data came from immunoSEQ multiplex PCR; TCRdb stores just in-frame clones and leaves some out. The data show some 2.3 million clones, with over 90% seen just once and around 0.4% held by the top ten. Sequencing was done on a sample of naive CD4+ T cells from PBMCs. Subset meaning: CD45RA+ positively selected. These receptors all stem from a man between 18 and 29 years old in good health. Some clones in this sample may be carry-over from other donors' samples.

The chain combines TRBV2 with TRBJ2-7, with TRBD1 matching over 8 bases. V lost 6 bases and J lost 5; bases outside the gene matches: 3. Germline V CDR1 and CDR2: SNHLY, FYNNEI. The CDR3 extends over 12 amino acids. CDR3 bases: TGTGCCAGCAGCCAACAGGGGGACGAGCAGTACTTC. Its protein is CASSQQGDEQYF.

About this clone: The same CDR3 is also encoded by other DNA sequences in this sample. This chain links TRBV5-1 with TRBJ2-3, with D possibly TRBD1 on 6 matching bases. The V and J ends lost 0 bases and 3 bases respectively, with 8 bases between them. The CDR3 runs 14 residues. Germline V lookup: CDR1 SGHRS, CDR2 YFSETQ. Here the CDR3 DNA reads TGCGCCAGCAGCTTGGTACAGGGTACAGATACGCAGTATTTT. It codes for CASSLVQGTDTQYF.

The J gene is TRBJ1-5, the V gene TRBV27; perhaps TRBD1 as D (6 bases). The V end lost 4 bases, the J end lost 6 bases, and 19 bases lay between the germline ends. CDR3 length equals 16 residues. The germline V gene encodes CDR1 MNHEY and CDR2 SMNVEV (reference sequence). The CDR3 is CASSSTPGGLLQPQHF. The CDR3 nucleotides are TGTGCCAGCAGTTCAACCCCCGGGGGCCTCCTTCAGCCCCAGCATTTT.

This clone was counted once. The chain employs TRBV5-1 and TRBJ1-1, with 9 nucleotides matching TRBD1. After removal of 3 bases from V and 0 bases from J, the junction contained 12 bases not matched to a gene. This CDR3 region has 18 residues. CDR1 is SGHRS, CDR2 YFSETQ, per germline. The CDR3 DNA reads TGCGCCAGCAGCTCCGTAATTACAGGGGGCCCTCTGAACACTGAAGCTTTCTTT. This gives the protein CASSSVITGGPLNTEAFF.

The chain uses TRBV19 and TRBJ1-2; a weak D match, TRBD1 (5 bases). Per the germline V gene, CDR1 is LNHDA and CDR2 is SQIVND (reference sequence). This CDR3 comprises 15 residues. V was cut by 5 bases and J by 4 bases, with 17 bases left in between. CDR3 in amino acids: CASSSHGAQSYGYTF. The CDR3 nucleotides are TGTGCCAGTAGTTCCCACGGGGCCCAGAGCTATGGCTACACCTTC.

This clone was seen a few times. The chain uses TRBV7-3 and TRBJ2-5, with TRBD2 matching 7 bases. The CDR3 length is 14 residues. Germline-derived CDR1 and CDR2 are SGHTA and FQGTGA. Unmatched junction bases numbered 8, after V lost 5 bases and J lost 5 bases. The DNA for the CDR3 is TGTGCCAGCAGCCCCCGTGCGGGGGAGGAGACCCAGTACTTC. Amino acid sequence: CASSPRAGEETQYF.

The chain combines TRBV27 with TRBJ1-3; D ambiguous. V lost 0 bases and J 6 bases, leaving 15 bases between the germline ends. This CDR3 comprises 16 residues. Germline-derived CDR1 and CDR2 are MNHEY and SMNVEV (reference sequence). CDR3 bases: TGTGCCAGCAGTTTATCTACAAACATACAACTAAACACCATATATTTT. Its translation is CASSLSTNIQLNTIYF.

The J gene is TRBJ1-1, the V gene TRBV7-3, with unresolved D. The CDR3 runs 18 residues. Trimming cost V 4 bases and J 0 bases, with 21 bases left between them. Germline lookup yields CDR1 SGHTA and CDR2 FQGTGA. This CDR3 is CASSSAGGRARVNTEAFF. CDR3 DNA sequence: TGTGCCAGCAGCTCGGCAGGCGGTCGGGCAAGGGTGAACACTGAAGCTTTCTTT.

V gene TRBV2 combines with J gene TRBJ2-1; 11 positions match TRBD1. CDR3 size: 15 residues. CDR1 is SNHLY and CDR2 is FYNNEI in the germline V gene. With V trimmed by 7 bases and J by 3 bases, 5 bases remained unmatched. The CDR3 DNA reads as TGTGCCAGCACCCGGGGGACAGGGGGCTACAATGAGCAGTTCTTC. Translated: CASTRGTGGYNEQFF.

The chain employs TRBV7-8 and TRBJ1-5; TRBD1 aligns across 7 bases. The CDR3 totals 16 residues. CDR1 is SGHVS, CDR2 FQNEAQ, per germline. J was trimmed by 0 bases and V by 5 bases; bases with no gene match: 7. CDR3 protein: CASSAGGGYSNQPQHF. The CDR3 nucleotides read TGTGCCAGCAGCGCAGGGGGAGGATATAGCAATCAGCCCCAGCATTTT. Drawing the rest from reference TRBV7-8 and TRBJ1-5, the complete variable domain is GAGVSQSPRYKVAKRGQDVALRCDPISGHVSLFWYQQALGQGPEFLTYFQNEAQLDKSGLPSDRFFAERPEGSVSTLKIQRTQQEDSAVYLCASSAGGGYSNQPQHFGDGTRLSIL.

The genes are TRBV6-1 and TRBJ2-7, with a tentative D call TRBD2 (6 bases). Germline V CDR1 and CDR2: MNHNS, SASEGT. The CDR3 has 13 amino acids. The V and J ends lost 4 bases and 3 bases respectively, with 10 bases between them. The CDR3 loop reads CASSAGVNYEQYF. The CDR3 region has the DNA TGTGCCAGCAGTGCGGGGGTGAACTACGAGCAGTACTTC.

This chain links TRBV5-1 with TRBJ1-2; D gene uncertain. The V gene lost 4 bases and the J gene lost 4 bases, with 17 bases spanning the gap. Germline-derived CDR1 and CDR2 are SGHRS and YFSETQ. The CDR3 is 15 amino acids. CDR3 amino acids: CASSLTPTAFYGYTF. In DNA, the CDR3 is TGCGCCAGCAGCCTTACGCCTACAGCGTTCTATGGCTACACCTTC.

V usage is TRBV28 and J usage is TRBJ1-5; D might be TRBD1 (5 bases). CDR3 length: 13 amino acids. V lost 8 bases and J lost 3, with 11 bases in between. Germline CDR1 and CDR2: MDHEN and SYDVKM. This CDR3 is CASLGTFNQPQHF. In DNA, the CDR3 is TGTGCCAGCCTCGGGACTTTCAATCAGCCCCAGCATTTT.

This clone was found once. The chain carries TRBV19 and TRBJ1-5; weak D call: TRBD1 (6 bases). CDR1 and CDR2 (germline): LNHDA, SQIVND (reference sequence). V dropped 2 bases and J dropped 2 bases, with 16 bases sitting between them. This CDR3 has 17 amino acids. The CDR3 DNA follows: TGTGCCAGTAGTATACCCCCAGGGGCCGGCGGCAATCAGCCCCAGCATTTT. Protein product: CASSIPPGAGGNQPQHF.

The rearrangement uses TRBV28 and TRBJ1-1; maybe TRBD1 (6 bases). CDR1 and CDR2 (germline): MDHEN, SYDVKM. The CDR3 runs to 15 residues. V dropped 1 base and J dropped 1 base, with 10 bases sitting between them. CDR3 bases: TGTGCCAGCAGTTTATCAGGGGTTTGGAACACTGAAGCTTTCTTT. It encodes CASSLSGVWNTEAFF.

The chain links TRBV2 to TRBJ1-2; D may be TRBD1 (5 bases). This CDR3 contains 15 residues. V lost 4 bases and J 5 bases, leaving 17 bases between the germline ends. The V gene's germline CDR1 is SNHLY and CDR2 FYNNEI. The CDR3 protein is CASSARGRVQYGYTF. The CDR3 DNA is TGTGCCAGCAGTGCCCGGGGGAGGGTCCAGTATGGCTACACCTTC.

The chain links TRBV18 to TRBJ1-5, with D unresolved. Trimming shortened V by 3 bases and J by 6 bases, and 9 bases separated the two germline ends. Germline V lookup: CDR1 KGHSH, CDR2 LQKENI. The CDR3 extends over 13 amino acids. This CDR3 is CASSPEGPQPQHF. The CDR3 DNA sequence: TGTGCCAGCTCACCGGAAGGGCCTCAGCCCCAGCATTTT.

The chain carries TRBV7-2 and TRBJ1-2; 10 bases align to TRBD1. Germline V gene lookup returns CDR1 SGHTA and CDR2 FQGNSA. With 1 base clipped from V and 8 bases from J, the junction kept 13 bases outside the gene matches. The CDR3 extends over 17 amino acids. CDR3 residues: CASSLVGTGAPSGGYTF. The CDR3 DNA is TGTGCCAGCAGCTTAGTTGGGACAGGGGCCCCTTCGGGGGGCTACACCTTC.

The rearrangement links TRBV7-2 to TRBJ2-3; D uncertain. The germline V and J ends were trimmed by 0 bases and 2 bases, with 9 bases remaining between them. The CDR3 consists of 15 residues. CDR1 and CDR2 from the germline V gene are SGHTA and FQGNSA. This CDR3 reads CASSLARRFTDTQYF. The CDR3 nucleotides are TGTGCCAGCAGCTTAGCGCGGAGATTCACAGATACGCAGTATTTT.

The J gene is TRBJ2-5, the V gene TRBV5-4; possible D gene TRBD1, 6 bases. Germline loops: CDR1 SGHNT, CDR2 YYREEE (reference sequence). Trimming cost V 3 bases and J 3 bases, with 12 bases left between them. CDR3 size: 14 residues. The CDR3 here is CASSSGPGEETQYF. The CDR3 DNA reads TGTGCCAGCAGCTCCGGACCAGGGGAAGAGACCCAGTACTTC. Full variable domain (rest looked up from reference TRBV5-4 and TRBJ2-5): ETGVTQSPTHLIKTRGQQVTLRCSSQSGHNTVSWYQQALGQGPQFIFQYYREEENGRGNFPPRFSGLQFPNYSSELNVNALELDDSALYLCASSSGPGEETQYFGPGTRLLVL.

V usage is TRBV7-8 and J usage is TRBJ2-5; D is ambiguous. Germline-derived CDR1 and CDR2 are SGHVS and FQNEAQ. The CDR3 runs 13 residues. V was pared by 5 bases and J by 2 bases, with 9 bases between. The DNA for the CDR3 is TGTGCCAGCAGCAAAGCCATTCAAGAGACCCAGTACTTC. The encoded protein is CASSKAIQETQYF.

The chain uses TRBV5-8 and TRBJ2-1; tentative D call: TRBD1 (5 bases). The CDR3 spans 13 residues. Germline V gene lookup returns CDR1 SGHTS and CDR2 YDEGEE. V was trimmed by 6 bases and J by 2 bases, leaving 9 bases between them. The CDR3 DNA reads TGTGCCAGCAACCGACAGACCTACAATGAGCAGTTCTTC. It is translated as CASNRQTYNEQFF.

This chain links TRBV28 with TRBJ1-5, with D possibly matching TRBD1 (5 bases). V lost 3 bases to trimming and J lost 2 bases, with 17 bases between them. The CDR3 has 17 amino acids. The germline CDR1 and CDR2 sequences are MDHEN and SYDVKM. Here the CDR3 reads CASSFYRQSRGNQPQHF. The CDR3 bases are TGTGCCAGCAGTTTCTACAGGCAATCACGGGGCAATCAGCCCCAGCATTTT.

The gene calls are TRBV6-6 and TRBJ2-1; no reliable D call. The CDR3 spans 15 residues. The germline CDR1 and CDR2 sequences are MNHNY and SVGAGI (reference sequence). V shed 0 bases and J shed 5 bases, with 11 bases lying between them. CDR3 sequence: CASSYSKLGNNEQFF. The CDR3 DNA is TGTGCCAGCAGTTACTCGAAACTGGGCAACAATGAGCAGTTCTTC.

The V and J genes are TRBV6-5 and TRBJ2-7; a weak D match, TRBD1 (6 bases). Germline values: CDR1 MNHEY, CDR2 SVGAGI. The ends were cut back, 2 bases at V and 4 bases at J, with 15 bases in the middle. The CDR3 has 15 residues. The CDR3 sequence is CASSYPGAGAYEQYF. CDR3 DNA sequence: TGTGCCAGCAGTTACCCCGGGGCAGGGGCATACGAGCAGTACTTC.

Only a few counts were recorded for this clone. V usage is TRBV14 and J usage is TRBJ2-5; D unresolved. CDR1 and CDR2 (germline): SGHDN, FVKESK. V lost 3 bases and J 4 bases, leaving 12 bases between the germline ends. This CDR3 is 14 amino acids long. In DNA form, the CDR3 reads TGTGCCAGCAGCCATGAGGCTTCGCGAGAGACCCAGTACTTC. It specifies CASSHEASRETQYF.